The 10 T cell receptor beta chains presented below share a single source sample, sequenced in a study of T cell responses to AZD1222 COVID-19 vaccine (dated by TCRdb to the early 2020s). The receptor library was made with the immunoSEQ multiplex PCR assay. TCRdb holds this immuneACCESS table with in-frame rearrangements only. Some clones are missing; in checked studies, unresolved V genes explain under half, and the rest has no known cause. The sample has more than 150,000 clones on record, 75% to 95% of them singletons. The top ten hold roughly 1.6% of the sample. This specimen's time point label, interpreted: baseline before first vaccination. Sequenced material: peripheral blood, taken on day 0 of AZD1222 vaccination. These receptors originate from an adult in good health.

This sequence joins TRBV6-6 and TRBJ1-1, with TRBD1 as a possible D gene (5 bases). V was clipped by 6 bases and J by 0 bases, with 14 bases between them. This CDR3 is 15 amino acids long. CDR1 MNHNY and CDR2 SVGAGI come from the germline V gene (reference sequence). The CDR3 loop is CASRAQQELNTEAFF. In DNA, the CDR3 is TGTGCCAGCAGGGCACAACAGGAGTTGAACACTGAAGCTTTCTTT.

This chain connects TRBV5-6 to TRBJ2-7, with unresolved D. This CDR3 is built from 13 residues. V lost 4 bases and J 6 bases, leaving 14 bases between the germline ends. Germline loops: CDR1 SGHDT, CDR2 YYEEEE. As DNA, the CDR3 is TGTGCCAGCAGCACCCCCTTTGGAGCCGAGCAGTACTTC. Its translation is CASSTPFGAEQYF.

This clone was seen a handful of times. The chain carries TRBV14 and TRBJ2-1; possibly TRBD2 for D (6 bases). V lost 4 bases and J 8 bases, leaving 18 bases between the germline ends. The germline V gene has CDR1 SGHDN and CDR2 FVKESK. CDR3 length equals 15 residues. The CDR3 region has the DNA TGTGCCAGCAGCCCACCCGGACTAACTTACTATGAGCAGTTCTTC. Its protein product is CASSPPGLTYYEQFF.

This sequence joins TRBV6-1 and TRBJ2-2; 7 nucleotides agree with TRBD2. Per germline, CDR1 MNHNS and CDR2 SASEGT. V shed 2 bases, J shed 3 bases, and the junction held 15 bases outside the gene matches. The CDR3 covers 19 residues. CDR3 residues: CASSESKRGQGLDTGELFF. The CDR3 DNA is TGTGCCAGCAGTGAATCCAAGCGGGGCCAGGGTTTGGACACCGGGGAGCTGTTTTTT.

This chain uses TRBV7-3 with TRBJ1-1; TRBD1 is a possible D gene (6 bases). V was trimmed by 5 bases and J by 4 bases, leaving 17 bases between them. The CDR3 loop spans 15 amino acids. Per germline, CDR1 SGHTA and CDR2 FQGTGA. CDR3 protein: CASSPQGGFSTEAFF. The CDR3 DNA sequence: TGTGCCAGCAGCCCACAGGGTGGGTTCTCCACTGAAGCTTTCTTT.

The genes are TRBV6-4 and TRBJ1-5; D remains unclear. Germline V gene data show CDR1 as MRHNA and CDR2 as SNTAGT. The CDR3 has 13 amino acids. V was trimmed by 4 bases and J by 3 bases, leaving 7 bases between them. The CDR3 DNA reads TGTGCCAGCAGTGCTAGCACCAATCAGCCCCAGCATTTT. Translated: CASSASTNQPQHF.

The chain links TRBV6-5 to TRBJ1-4, with no clear D. CDR1 and CDR2 from the germline V gene are MNHEY and SVGAGI. The CDR3 length is 14 residues. Trimming removed 10 bases at V and 3 bases at J, with 15 bases between. The CDR3 spells CAIESEPSNEKLFF. CDR3 DNA: TGTGCCATCGAAAGTGAGCCCTCTAATGAAAAACTGTTTTTT.

This sequence joins TRBV3-1 (or the pseudogene TRBV3-2) and TRBJ1-1; D gene uncertain. The CDR3 extends over 16 amino acids. With 1 base removed from V and 0 bases from J, the gap between germline ends came to 12 bases. CDR1 is LGHDT, CDR2 YNNKEL, per germline (reference sequence). The CDR3 nucleotides read TGTGCCAGCAGCCAAGGTGCCGGCCCACTGAACACTGAAGCTTTCTTT. It encodes CASSQGAGPLNTEAFF.

The V gene is TRBV18, the J gene TRBJ2-7, with TRBD1 matching over 12 bases. Germline V gene lookup returns CDR1 KGHSH and CDR2 LQKENI. The CDR3 is 16 residues long. The V and J ends lost 3 bases and 4 bases, in that order; junction bases with no gene match: 7. CDR3 region: CASSPPRDRGRYEQYF. The CDR3 DNA sequence: TGTGCCAGCTCACCCCCACGGGACAGGGGGCGTTACGAGCAGTACTTC. Full variable domain (rest looked up from reference TRBV18 and TRBJ2-7): NAGVMQNPRHLVRRRGQEARLRCSPMKGHSHVYWYRQLPEEGLKFMVYLQKENIIDESGMPKERFSAEFPKEGPSILRIQQVVRGDSAAYFCASSPPRDRGRYEQYFGPGTRLTVT.

This chain joins TRBV2 and TRBJ1-6; D not certain. CDR3 length: 14 residues. Germline V gene lookup returns CDR1 SNHLY and CDR2 FYNNEI. V was cut by 5 bases and J by 5 bases, with 10 bases left in between. This CDR3 is CASSTVRHNSPLHF. DNA of the CDR3: TGTGCCAGCAGTACCGTACGTCATAATTCACCCCTCCACTTT.